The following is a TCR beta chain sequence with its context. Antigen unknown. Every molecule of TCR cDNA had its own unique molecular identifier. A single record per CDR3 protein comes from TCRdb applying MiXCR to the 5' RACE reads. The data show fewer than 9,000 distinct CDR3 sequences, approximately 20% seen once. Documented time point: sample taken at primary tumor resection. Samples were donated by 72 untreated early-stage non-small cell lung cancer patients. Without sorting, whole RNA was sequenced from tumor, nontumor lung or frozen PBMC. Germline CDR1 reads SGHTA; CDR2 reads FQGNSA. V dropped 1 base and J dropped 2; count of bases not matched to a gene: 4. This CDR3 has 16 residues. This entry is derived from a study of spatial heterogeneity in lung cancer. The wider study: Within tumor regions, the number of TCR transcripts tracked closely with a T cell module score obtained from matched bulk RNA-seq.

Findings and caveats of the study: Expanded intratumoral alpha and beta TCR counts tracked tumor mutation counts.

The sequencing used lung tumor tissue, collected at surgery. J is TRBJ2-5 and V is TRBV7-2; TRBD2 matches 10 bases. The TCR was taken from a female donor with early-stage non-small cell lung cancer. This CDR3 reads CASSLGRAGGQETQYF. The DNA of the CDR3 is TGTGCCAGCAGCTTAGGGCGAGCGGGGGGGCAAGAGACCCAGTACTTC.